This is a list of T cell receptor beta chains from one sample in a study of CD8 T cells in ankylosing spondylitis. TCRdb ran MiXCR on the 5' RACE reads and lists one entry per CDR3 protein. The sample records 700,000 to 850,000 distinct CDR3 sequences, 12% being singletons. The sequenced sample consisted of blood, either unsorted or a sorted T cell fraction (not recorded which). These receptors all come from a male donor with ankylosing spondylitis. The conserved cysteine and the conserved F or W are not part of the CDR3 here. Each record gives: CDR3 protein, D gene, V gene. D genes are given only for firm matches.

CDR3 protein: ASSLSAGGNQPQH
D gene: TRBD1
V gene: TRBV7-2

CDR3 protein: ASSHSASVPYNEQF
D gene: .
V gene: TRBV14

CDR3 protein: ASNLPQETQY
D gene: .
V gene: TRBV7-2

CDR3 protein: SAGRDSRTDTQY
D gene: .
V gene: TRBV20-1

CDR3 protein: SVSGQGYEQY
D gene: TRBD1
V gene: TRBV29-1

CDR3 protein: ASSLGSLGGQETQY
D gene: .
V gene: TRBV7-2

CDR3 protein: ASSLQRGGGETQY
D gene: TRBD2
V gene: TRBV7-2

CDR3 protein: RGTSGGAYQETQY
D gene: TRBD2
V gene: TRBV20-1

CDR3 protein: ASSVRTDQPQH
D gene: .
V gene: TRBV9

CDR3 protein: SALQGFGAEAF
D gene: .
V gene: TRBV20-1

CDR3 protein: ASSQVEGTHTEAF
D gene: .
V gene: TRBV4-1

CDR3 protein: SASGQGLRHFSNQPQH
D gene: .
V gene: TRBV20-1

CDR3 protein: SARLPLAGDDNEQF
D gene: TRBD2
V gene: TRBV20-1

CDR3 protein: SAADRLYGYT
D gene: TRBD1
V gene: TRBV29-1

CDR3 protein: ASSEDSGRGSGAQY
D gene: TRBD2
V gene: TRBV2

CDR3 protein: ASSEGAANEGNIQY
D gene: .
V gene: TRBV6-1

CDR3 protein: SASLPYPDEQF
D gene: .
V gene: TRBV20-1

CDR3 protein: ASSQLPPQDGYT
D gene: .
V gene: TRBV4-3

CDR3 protein: ASSSQGDVYEQY
D gene: TRBD1
V gene: TRBV5-1

CDR3 protein: ASSHLTTGQGNTIY
D gene: TRBD1
V gene: TRBV28

CDR3 protein: ASSSIAGPSNEQF
D gene: TRBD2
V gene: TRBV28

CDR3 protein: SAPAPGVRETQY
D gene: .
V gene: TRBV20-1

CDR3 protein: ASTEGRAYNEQF
D gene: TRBD2
V gene: TRBV12-3/TRBV12-4

CDR3 protein: ASSDHGTGELF
D gene: .
V gene: TRBV25-1

CDR3 protein: ASSPTTGELF
D gene: .
V gene: TRBV11-1

CDR3 protein: ATSDQGRTDTQY
D gene: .
V gene: TRBV24-1

CDR3 protein: ASSRGEAKNIQY
D gene: .
V gene: TRBV7-2

CDR3 protein: ASSPPGSHSLPNEQY
D gene: .
V gene: TRBV28

CDR3 protein: ASSLERRQARADTQY
D gene: .
V gene: TRBV11-2

CDR3 protein: ASSLGADLGQY
D gene: .
V gene: TRBV28

CDR3 protein: ASSTSVPSYEQY
D gene: .
V gene: TRBV5-1

CDR3 protein: SASHPSGINEQF
D gene: TRBD2
V gene: TRBV20-1

CDR3 protein: ATSDRTVRGELF
D gene: .
V gene: TRBV24-1

CDR3 protein: SASSGDRPGELF
D gene: .
V gene: TRBV20-1

CDR3 protein: SALSGGFNEQF
D gene: TRBD2
V gene: TRBV20-1

CDR3 protein: SAADRQETQY
D gene: TRBD1
V gene: TRBV20-1

CDR3 protein: ASSPGSSLNQPQH
D gene: .
V gene: TRBV7-8

CDR3 protein: ASSQIGTGMTYNEQF
D gene: TRBD1
V gene: TRBV6-2/TRBV6-3

CDR3 protein: SAVRHSYNEQF
D gene: .
V gene: TRBV20-1

CDR3 protein: AISERVDTQY
D gene: .
V gene: TRBV10-3

CDR3 protein: ASSPLQGKVMNTEAF
D gene: .
V gene: TRBV18

CDR3 protein: ASSPRIPTDTQY
D gene: .
V gene: TRBV4-1

CDR3 protein: ASSYSGRESYGYT
D gene: .
V gene: TRBV6-2/TRBV6-3